These 3 T cell receptor beta chains originate from one sample sequenced in a study of cytomegalovirus exposure and HLA in healthy donors. Primers: 60 Vbeta forward and 13 Jbeta reverse. The protocol was immunoSEQ multiplex PCR, while the TCRdb copy is restricted to in-frame clones and leaves out a portion. Of over 25,000 clones listed, roughly 66% were seen once; the top ten hold around two fifths. Sequenced sample: PBMCs. Receptors originate from a male donor in good health and CMV-seropositive.

This clone was found a few times. The chain combines TRBV7-3 with TRBJ2-1; maybe TRBD2 (6 bases). Germline CDR1 and CDR2: SGHTA and FQGTGA. CDR3 length: 15 amino acids. V dropped 0 bases and J dropped 10 bases, with 16 bases sitting between them. CDR3 in DNA: TGTGCCAGCAGCTTAACGTCGACCAGAGGAGGGGAGCAGTTCTTC. This gives the protein CASSLTSTRGGEQFF.

The chain joins TRBV7-2 to TRBJ2-1; D unresolved. Deletions cut 5 bases from V and 6 bases from J, with 11 bases between. The CDR3 totals 13 residues. Germline V gene lookup returns CDR1 SGHTA and CDR2 FQGNSA. CDR3 bases: TGTGCCAGCAGCCCCCCTGCGGTCAATGAGCAGTTCTTC. Translated, it gives CASSPPAVNEQFF.

The rearrangement uses TRBV4-1 and TRBJ2-3; 13 bases are a match to TRBD2. Per germline, CDR1 MGHRA and CDR2 YSYEKL. The CDR3 has 15 amino acids. Trimming removed 4 bases from V and 6 bases from J; junction bases left unmatched: 4. The CDR3 region has the DNA TGCGCCAGCAGCCTGGGGACTAGCGGGACGGATACGCAGTATTTT. Amino acids: CASSLGTSGTDTQYF.